This T cell receptor (beta chain) is from a study of blood T cell repertoires in COVID-19. Study at large: COVID-19 samples from acute and convalescent phases originated in the United States, Italy and Spain. Sample material is recorded as cDNA or gDNA derived from T cells, B-cell-depleted T cells, or PBMCs.

Source study methods: Estimation of nucleated cell counts relied on the amplification of reference gene primers. Libraries were prepared by immunoSEQ multiplex PCR; TCRdb keeps only in-frame clonotypes and omits some of them. V and J calls and clone size are given by that table; D and trimming were obtained from the DNA. The table has fewer than 200,000 clones, roughly nine tenths seen once; the top ten hold approximately 2.1%. CDR1 and CDR2 from the germline V gene are MNHNY and SVGAGI (reference sequence). V lost 5 bases, J lost 0 bases, and 3 bases stayed unmatched. This CDR3 region has 14 residues.

The source material was peripheral blood. This TCR was sampled from a man between 18 and 35 years old who had recovered from COVID-19. The V and J genes are TRBV6-6 and TRBJ1-2; TRBD1 aligns across 7 bases. The CDR3 DNA is TGTGCCAGCAGTGCCGGGACAGCTAACTATGGCTACACCTTC. Encoded protein: CASSAGTANYGYTF.